Listed below are T cell receptor beta chains from one sample, sequenced in a study of read filtering for tumor transcriptome and immune sequencing. TCRdb processed the reads anew with MiXCR; each CDR3 protein has one entry. This table holds about 48,000 distinct CDR3 sequences, approximately 19% found once. The sample taken for sequencing was a population of CD138-negative cells sorted from bone marrow. All receptors derive from a donor at least 40 years old with multiple myeloma. The CDR3 runs from the conserved cysteine through the conserved F or W. Each record gives: clone size, J gene, V gene, D gene, CDR3 protein, CDR3 DNA. D genes are given only for firm matches. The listing skips clone size in some rows; elsewhere it reads once, few, many or a size class.

>many|TRBJ2-1|TRBV24-1|.
CATSEPKPVNEQFF
TGTGCCACCAGTGAACCAAAACCCGTCAATGAGCAGTTCTTC
>many|TRBJ2-5|TRBV6-1|.
CASSRRQETQYF
TGTGCCAGCAGTAGGAGGCAAGAGACCCAGTACTTC
>many|TRBJ2-1|TRBV5-1|TRBD2
CASQKLAGSYNEQFF
TGCGCCAGCCAAAAACTAGCGGGCTCCTACAATGAGCAGTTCTTC
>many|TRBJ2-1|TRBV7-2|TRBD2
CASSLSVSGTYNEQFF
TGTGCCAGCAGCTTATCCGTGAGCGGGACCTACAATGAGCAGTTCTTC
>many|TRBJ2-2|TRBV5-1|TRBD2
CASSLRTSGATGELFF
TGCGCCAGCAGCTTGCGGACTAGCGGGGCCACCGGGGAGCTGTTTTTT
>few|TRBJ1-2|TRBV19|.
CASSTQPERLDGYTF
TGTGCCAGTAGTACACAACCCGAGAGACTTGATGGCTACACCTTC
>many|TRBJ2-1|TRBV19|TRBD2
CASSTLARLAGGGGRDNEQFF
TGTGCCAGTAGTACCCTAGCTCGACTAGCGGGAGGAGGCGGACGGGACAATGAGCAGTTCTTC
>once|TRBJ2-1|TRBV11-2|TRBD2
CASSCRLAGGLSSYNEQFF
TGTGCCAGTTCATGCAGACTAGCGGGAGGGCTAAGCTCCTACAATGAACAGTTCTTC
>.|TRBJ2-1|TRBV7-2|.
CASSFEANYNEKFF
TGCGCCAGCAGCTTCGAGGCCAACTACAATGAGAAGTTCTTC
>few|TRBJ1-1|TRBV29-1|.
CSVHKGGREAFF
TGCAGCGTCCATAAAGGGGGGCGTGAAGCTTTCTTT
>few|TRBJ1-3|TRBV29-1|.
CSGETGNTIYF
TGCAGCGGGGAGACTGGAAACACCATATATTTT
>many|TRBJ2-2|TRBV29-1|TRBD2
CSVLGRGETSGLNTGELFF
TGCAGCGTGCTGGGGAGGGGTGAGACTAGCGGGCTGAACACCGGGGAGCTGTTTTTT
>many|TRBJ2-1|TRBV5-1|TRBD2
CASSPGTSGYNEQFF
TGCGCCAGCAGCCCCGGGACTAGCGGCTACAATGAGCAGTTCTTC
>.|TRBJ2-2|TRBV19|TRBD2
CASSTGGQGHGELFF
TGTGCCAGTAGTACGGGAGGTCAGGGTCACGGGGAGCTGTTTTTT
>medium-sized|TRBJ2-1|TRBV29-1|.
CSVSNNEQFF
TGCAGCGTTAGCAACAATGAGCAGTTCTTC
>many|TRBJ2-1|TRBV6-2/TRBV6-3|TRBD1
CASSDRQGTHNEQFF
TGTGCCAGCAGCGACAGACAGGGGACCCACAATGAGCAGTTCTTC
>.|TRBJ1-5|TRBV6-5|TRBD1
CASSYIGQGGSNQPQHF
TGTGCCAGCAGTTACATTGGACAGGGGGGAAGCAATCAGCCCCAGCATTTT
>.|TRBJ2-7|TRBV4-3|.
CASSQGRDIHEQYF
TGCGCCAGCAGCCAAGGGCGGGACATTCACGAGCAGTACTTC
>many|TRBJ2-7|TRBV7-2|TRBD1
CASSLAGTGKYEQYF
TGTGCCAGCAGCTTAGCCGGGACAGGGAAATACGAGCAGTACTTC
>many|TRBJ2-1|TRBV4-1|.
CASSQGVAVLADEQFF
TGCGCCAGCAGCCAAGGGGTAGCGGTACTCGCGGATGAGCAGTTCTTC
>.|TRBJ2-1|TRBV12-3/TRBV12-4|.
CASRPRTSSHNDQFF
TGTGCCAGCAGGCCTCGGACGTCCTCCCACAATGATCAGTTCTTC
>many|TRBJ2-5|TRBV4-2|TRBD2
CASSQDAGTSGTIETQYF
TGTGCCAGCAGCCAGGACGCCGGGACTAGCGGAACAATAGAGACCCAGTACTTC
>many|TRBJ2-5|TRBV28|.
CASSLPAAETQYF
TGTGCCAGCAGTTTGCCGGCCGCAGAGACCCAGTACTTC
>medium-sized|TRBJ2-2|TRBV5-1|.
CASRRVTNTGELFF
TGCGCCAGCAGAAGGGTCACGAACACCGGGGAGCTGTTTTTT
>many|TRBJ1-5|TRBV27|.
CASSPFQGTGQPQHF
TGTGCCAGCAGCCCTTTTCAGGGAACAGGTCAGCCCCAGCATTTT
>.|TRBJ2-6|TRBV7-9|TRBD1
CASRQGTALSGANVLTF
TGTGCCAGCAGACAAGGGACAGCCCTCTCTGGGGCCAACGTCCTGACTTTC
>many|TRBJ2-7|TRBV5-1|.
CASRSPSYEQYF
TGCGCCAGCAGGTCACCCTCCTACGAGCAGTACTTC
>many|TRBJ2-7|TRBV29-1|TRBD2
CSVGVAGVGVDRYEQYF
TGCAGCGTTGGAGTTGCGGGAGTTGGGGTTGATCGCTACGAGCAGTACTTC
>few|TRBJ2-5|TRBV2|TRBD1
CASSTGQVETQYF
TGTGCCAGCAGTACAGGACAGGTAGAGACCCAGTACTTC
>medium-sized|TRBJ1-1|TRBV20-1|.
CSAYNVNTEAFF
TGCAGTGCTTATAACGTCAACACTGAAGCTTTCTTT
>many|TRBJ1-1|TRBV29-1|.
CSVEAPSTGRTEAFF
TGCAGCGTTGAGGCCCCCTCGACAGGAAGGACTGAAGCTTTCTTT
>many|TRBJ1-5|TRBV28|TRBD1
CASSLGQGSQPQHF
TGTGCCAGCAGTCTCGGACAGGGAAGTCAGCCCCAGCATTTT
>many|TRBJ2-7|TRBV13|.
CASSSGSSYEQYF
TGTGCCAGCAGCTCGGGATCTTCCTACGAGCAGTACTTC
>many|TRBJ2-7|TRBV6-6|.
CASRTVGGYEQYF
TGTGCCAGTCGGACCGTCGGGGGCTACGAGCAGTACTTC
>medium-sized|TRBJ2-1|TRBV12-3/TRBV12-4|TRBD2
CASTLAGIYNEQFF
TGTGCCAGCACACTAGCGGGAATCTACAATGAGCAGTTCTTC
>many|TRBJ2-5|TRBV11-2|.
CASSRGTSQETQYF
TGTGCCAGCAGCCGAGGGACATCCCAAGAGACCCAGTACTTC
>many|TRBJ1-5|TRBV23-1|.
CASTLALPHQPQHF
TGCGCCAGCACGTTGGCCTTACCCCATCAGCCCCAGCATTTT
>many|TRBJ2-2|TRBV25-1|TRBD2
CASSSGTSGPRSTGELFF
TGTGCCAGCAGTTCCGGGACTAGCGGTCCGCGGTCCACCGGGGAGCTGTTTTTT
>many|TRBJ1-1|TRBV7-9|TRBD1
CASSLVGTGGRAAFF
TGTGCCAGCAGCTTAGTAGGGACAGGGGGCCGTGCGGCTTTCTTT
>many|TRBJ2-7|TRBV6-2/TRBV6-3|.
CASSYAVEHYEQYF
TGTGCCAGCAGTTACGCCGTGGAGCACTACGAGCAGTACTTC
>medium-sized|TRBJ2-1|TRBV14|.
CASSLPGGSEQFF
TGTGCCAGCAGCCTGCCTGGGGGGAGTGAGCAGTTCTTC
>many|TRBJ2-5|TRBV6-1|TRBD2
CASSTLGLAENQETQYF
TGTGCCAGCAGTACCCTGGGGCTAGCGGAAAACCAAGAGACCCAGTACTTC
>many|TRBJ1-2|TRBV5-1|.
CASSLLQGSNGYTF
TGCGCCAGCAGCTTGTTACAAGGGAGTAATGGCTACACCTTC
>medium-sized|TRBJ1-1|TRBV29-1|.
CSSRNRDGTEAFF
TGCAGCTCGCGGAACAGGGATGGCACTGAAGCTTTCTTT
>many|TRBJ2-3|TRBV7-9|.
CASSGQGGDTQYF
TGTGCCAGCAGCGGCCAGGGGGGAGATACGCAGTATTTT
>many|TRBJ1-5|TRBV2|.
CASSESGRDQPQHF
TGTGCCAGCAGTGAATCCGGGAGGGATCAGCCCCAGCATTTT
>many|TRBJ2-3|TRBV20-1|.
CSARSHPSGFGDTQYF
TGCAGTGCTAGATCCCACCCTAGTGGTTTTGGAGATACGCAGTATTTT
>many|TRBJ2-5|TRBV7-2|.
CASSPWAGKQETQYF
TGTGCCAGCAGCCCCTGGGCGGGGAAACAAGAGACCCAGTACTTC
>.|TRBJ2-3|TRBV24-1|.
CATSDPGLPTQYF
TGTGCCACCAGTGACCCGGGACTTCCGACGCAGTATTTT
>many|TRBJ2-7|TRBV29-1|TRBD2
CSAGLAVGATPSYEQYF
TGCAGCGCCGGACTAGCGGTAGGAGCCACCCCCTCCTACGAGCAGTACTTC
>many|TRBJ2-1|TRBV12-3/TRBV12-4|.
CASSHRGDLQLKQFF
TGTGCCAGCAGTCATAGGGGGGACTTACAACTGAAGCAGTTCTTC
>few|TRBJ2-2|TRBV4-2|.
CASSPDGLSNTGGLFF
TGTGCCAGCAGCCCTGATGGCCTATCTAACACCGGGGGGCTGTTTTTT
>.|TRBJ2-4|TRBV7-8|.
CASSLGGGFLSDIQYF
TGTGCCAGCAGCTTAGGTGGAGGGTTCCTCTCGGACATTCAGTACTTC
>.|TRBJ1-2|TRBV7-2|TRBD1
CASSWQTGSNGYTF
TGTGCCAGCAGCTGGCAGACAGGGAGCAATGGCTACACCTTC
>many|TRBJ2-3|TRBV5-1|.
CASSLEGTSTDTQYF
TGCGCCAGCAGCTTGGAAGGTACGAGCACAGATACGCAGTATTTT
>many|TRBJ2-3|TRBV5-1|TRBD2
CASSSSSGRTDTQYF
TGCGCCAGCAGCTCCTCTAGCGGGAGGACAGATACGCAGTATTTT
>many|TRBJ2-2|TRBV6-5|.
CAARDPRAGELFF
TGTGCCGCCCGGGACCCACGAGCCGGGGAGCTGTTTTTT
>many|TRBJ2-1|TRBV15|TRBD1
CATSRGQVYNEQFF
TGTGCCACCAGCAGGGGACAGGTCTACAATGAGCAGTTCTTC